Listed below are T cell receptor beta chains from one sample, sequenced in a study of shared clonotypes between healthy human individuals. Produced via immunoSEQ multiplex PCR; TCRdb's table is partial and in-frame only. This table holds 500,000 to 550,000 clones, around 96% found once. Sequencing was performed on naive CD4+ T cells sorted from blood. All receptors derive from a woman aged 30 to 39 in good health. The CDR3 runs from the conserved cysteine through the conserved F or W.

J gene	V gene	CDR3 protein
TRBJ1-4	TRBV4-2	CASSQDLGGAVREKLFF
TRBJ2-5	TRBV29-1	CSVRAVREMTQYF
TRBJ2-1	TRBV5-4	CASSRGGGYEQFF
TRBJ2-5	TRBV4-2	CASSRGEETQYF
TRBJ1-5	TRBV7-6	CASSRGTGGRQPQHF
TRBJ1-1	TRBV4-2	CASSQGDRNTEAFF
TRBJ1-5	TRBV12-5	CASGLGETGKHSNQPQHF
TRBJ1-4	TRBV5-1	CASSYSLRRGSANEKLFF
TRBJ2-1	TRBV19	CASGGRIFGPNEQFF
TRBJ2-2	TRBV5-1	CASSLEGGRGTGELFF
TRBJ2-1	TRBV28	CASRPGTSGRNEQFF
TRBJ2-1	TRBV11-2	CASSTLREHNEQFF
TRBJ2-7	TRBV7-2	CASSLAGLATYEQYF
TRBJ2-1	TRBV7-9	CASSADRIGEQFF
TRBJ1-1	TRBV28	CASSTQTGEAFF
TRBJ1-5	TRBV19	CASSDPRRLAPLPQPQHF
TRBJ2-2	TRBV5-1	CASSLVAQGDTGELFF
.	TRBV5-6	CASSLAGSYEQYF
TRBJ2-7	TRBV11-3	CASSQGEGYEQYF
TRBJ1-2	TRBV6-1	CASTLEGASNYGYTF
TRBJ2-7	TRBV11-1	CASSLALAVVYEQYF
TRBJ1-1	TRBV5-1	CASSSGFGEMNTEAFF
TRBJ2-7	TRBV4-2	CASSQIAAGGSYEQYF
TRBJ1-2	TRBV19	CASSIPGQYGYTF
TRBJ2-7	TRBV18	CASSPPSKGAFYEQYF
TRBJ2-1	TRBV5-5	CASSAWTSGRGGEQFF
TRBJ2-2	TRBV4-1	CASSQGPFYRERELFF
TRBJ2-1	TRBV7-6	CASSFTTSGYNEQFF
TRBJ2-7	TRBV7-3	CASRKPGTYEQYF
TRBJ1-5	TRBV28	CASSLGTGVNQPQHF
TRBJ1-2	TRBV4-1	CASSQVSGGIGGYTF
TRBJ2-1	TRBV25-1	CASSDLLGGRYNEQFF
TRBJ2-2	TRBV19	CASRDSPGPGGGELFF
TRBJ2-2	TRBV10-1	CASGPDRGRDGELFF
TRBJ2-7	TRBV6-5	CASSSGLAGGYEQYF
TRBJ2-3	TRBV2	CASGRREVGTDTQYF
TRBJ2-3	TRBV4-1	CASSQPSDTQYF
TRBJ2-2	TRBV28	CASSLASANTGELFF
TRBJ1-2	TRBV28	CASRGGQGAVGYTF
TRBJ2-2	TRBV5-4	CASSMGLAGGPNTGELFF
TRBJ2-1	TRBV18	CASSRGQGHEQFF
TRBJ1-4	TRBV5-1	CASSLGHVNEKLFF
TRBJ2-4	TRBV28	CASRTRDRPKNIQYF
TRBJ2-7	TRBV2	CASSALTSGSREQYF
TRBJ1-5	TRBV29-1	CSVEDPKIGAQHF
TRBJ1-5	TRBV6-1	CASILMLYSNQPQHF
TRBJ2-2	TRBV5-1	CASSPPGLLTGELFF
TRBJ1-4	TRBV29-1	CSVEILGDEKLFF
TRBJ2-7	TRBV7-9	CASSLGQGTNEQYF
TRBJ1-1	TRBV27	CASSFYVSGANTEAFF
TRBJ2-3	TRBV6-4	CASSDEGRKDTQYF